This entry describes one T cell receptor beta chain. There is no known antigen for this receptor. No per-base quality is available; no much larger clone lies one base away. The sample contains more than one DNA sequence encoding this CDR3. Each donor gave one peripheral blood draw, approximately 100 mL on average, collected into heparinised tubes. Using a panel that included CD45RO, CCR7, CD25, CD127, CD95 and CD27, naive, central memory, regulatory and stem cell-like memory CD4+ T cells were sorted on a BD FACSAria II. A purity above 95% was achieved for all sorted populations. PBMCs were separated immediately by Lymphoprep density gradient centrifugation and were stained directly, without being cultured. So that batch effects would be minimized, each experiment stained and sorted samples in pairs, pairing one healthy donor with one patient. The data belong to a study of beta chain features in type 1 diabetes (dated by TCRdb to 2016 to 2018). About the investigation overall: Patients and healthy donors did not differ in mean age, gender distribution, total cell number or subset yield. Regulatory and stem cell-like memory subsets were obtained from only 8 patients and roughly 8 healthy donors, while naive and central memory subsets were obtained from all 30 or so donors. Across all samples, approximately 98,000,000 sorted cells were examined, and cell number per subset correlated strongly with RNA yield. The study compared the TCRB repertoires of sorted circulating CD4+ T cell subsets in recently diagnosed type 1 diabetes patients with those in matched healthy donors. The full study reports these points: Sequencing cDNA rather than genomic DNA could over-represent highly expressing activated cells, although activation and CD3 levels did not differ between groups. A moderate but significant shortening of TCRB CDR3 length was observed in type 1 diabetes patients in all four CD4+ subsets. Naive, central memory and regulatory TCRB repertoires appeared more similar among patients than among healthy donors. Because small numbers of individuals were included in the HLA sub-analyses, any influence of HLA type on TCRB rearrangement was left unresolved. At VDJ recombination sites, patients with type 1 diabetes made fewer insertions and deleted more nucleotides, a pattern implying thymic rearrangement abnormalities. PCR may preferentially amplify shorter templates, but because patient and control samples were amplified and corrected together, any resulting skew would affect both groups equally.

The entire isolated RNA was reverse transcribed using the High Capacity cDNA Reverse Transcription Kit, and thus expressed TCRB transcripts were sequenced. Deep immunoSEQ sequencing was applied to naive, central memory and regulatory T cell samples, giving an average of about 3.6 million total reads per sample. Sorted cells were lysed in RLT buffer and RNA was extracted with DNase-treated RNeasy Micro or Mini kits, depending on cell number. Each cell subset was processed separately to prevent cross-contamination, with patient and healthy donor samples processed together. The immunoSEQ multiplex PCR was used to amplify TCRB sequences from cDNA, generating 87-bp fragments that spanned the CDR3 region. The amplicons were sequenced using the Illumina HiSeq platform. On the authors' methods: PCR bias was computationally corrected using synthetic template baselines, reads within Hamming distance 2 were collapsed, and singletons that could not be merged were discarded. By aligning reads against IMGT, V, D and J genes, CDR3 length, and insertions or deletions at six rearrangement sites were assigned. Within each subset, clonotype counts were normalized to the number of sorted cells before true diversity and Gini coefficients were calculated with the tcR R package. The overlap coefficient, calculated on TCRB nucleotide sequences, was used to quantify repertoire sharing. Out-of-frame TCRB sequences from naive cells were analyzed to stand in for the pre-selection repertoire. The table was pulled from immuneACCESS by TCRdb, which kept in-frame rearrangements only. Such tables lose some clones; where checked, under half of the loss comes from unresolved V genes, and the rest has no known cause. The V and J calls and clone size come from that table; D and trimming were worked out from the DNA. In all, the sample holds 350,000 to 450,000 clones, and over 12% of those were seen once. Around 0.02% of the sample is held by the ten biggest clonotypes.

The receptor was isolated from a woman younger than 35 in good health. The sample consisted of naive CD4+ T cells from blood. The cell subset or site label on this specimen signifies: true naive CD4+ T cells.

The DNA reads TGCAGTGCTAGAGTCGATGAGCAGTTCTTC. It is translated as CSARVDEQFF. The sequence links TRBV20-1 to TRBJ2-1; the D segment cannot be called with confidence. The CDR3 measures 10 amino acids from cysteine to phenylalanine. The CDR3 DNA has 30 bases and is translated from base 1. The germline V gene (reference sequence) sets CDR1 to DFQATT and CDR2 to SNEGSKA. Trimming at the junction amounts to 1 base on V and 8 bases on J, and the germline ends lie 3 bases apart.